The entry below describes one TCR beta chain. The V gene end was trimmed by 1 base and the J gene end by 1 base; junction bases not matched to a gene: 6. The CDR3 has 18 amino acids. Germline V lookup: CDR1 ENHRY, CDR2 SYGVKD. The sample belongs to a study of patients and donors after allogeneic stem cell transplantation. MiXCR, run by TCRdb on the RT-PCR reads, gives a single entry per CDR3 protein. The data hold about a million distinct CDR3 sequences, with about a sixth observed a single time. The chain links TRBV10-3 to TRBJ2-2, with 10 bases aligning to TRBD2. Sequencing was performed on blood, either unsorted or a sorted T cell fraction (not recorded which). The sequence was collected from a human donor who was either an allogeneic HSCT recipient or a stem cell or donor lymphocyte infusion donor (not recorded which). It is not recorded whose cells these are; they may come from a transplant donor. CDR3: CAISELLAGELNTGELFF. The CDR3 DNA is TGTGCCATCAGTGAGTTGCTAGCGGGGGAGTTGAACACCGGGGAGCTGTTTTTT.